One and the same sample provided the 8 T cell receptor beta chains below, sequenced in a study of cytomegalovirus exposure and HLA in healthy donors. Vbeta (60) and Jbeta (13) primers were used in the PCR. TCRdb's table, derived via immunoSEQ multiplex PCR, lists solely in-frame clones and lacks some. The data contain 150,000 or so clones, 64% of them singletons. Sequencing used PBMCs. The receptors here all came from a woman in her thirties in good health and CMV-seropositive.

This chain joins TRBV7-2 and TRBJ2-5; D possibly corresponds to TRBD2 (5 bases). V lost 4 bases, J lost 2 bases, and 11 bases lay in between. The CDR3 consists of 14 residues. Germline V CDR1 and CDR2: SGHTA, FQGNSA. CDR3 nucleotide sequence: TGTGCCAGCAGCTCCCTCGGGATACAAGAGACCCAGTACTTC. It yields the protein CASSSLGIQETQYF.

This clone was seen once. The chain links TRBV13 to TRBJ2-3; 9 positions agree with TRBD2. Losses at the gene ends were 5 bases for V and 5 bases for J; bases not matched to a gene: 17. The germline CDR1 and CDR2 sequences are PRHDT and FYEKMQ (reference sequence). This CDR3 is 18 amino acids long. CDR3 region: CASSPPLAGGPRGDTQYF. In DNA form, the CDR3 reads TGTGCCAGCAGCCCACCACTGGCGGGGGGGCCACGAGGAGATACGCAGTATTTT.

This sequence joins TRBV5-6 and TRBJ2-7, with D possibly TRBD2 on 5 matching bases. V gave up 3 bases and J gave up 3 bases, with 16 bases separating them. Germline V gives CDR1 SGHDT, CDR2 YYEEEE. The CDR3 covers 15 residues. CDR3 protein: CASSSTVRVDYEQYF. The CDR3 nucleotides read TGTGCCAGCAGCTCGACGGTGCGGGTGGACTACGAGCAGTACTTC.

The chain is built from TRBV6-4 and TRBJ1-2; D unclear. Germline V gene lookup returns CDR1 MRHNA and CDR2 SNTAGT. The CDR3 extends over 12 amino acids. Deletions cut 2 bases from V and 5 bases from J, with 6 bases between. CDR3 loop: CASSDGGYGYTF. CDR3 DNA sequence: TGTGCCAGCAGTGACGGAGGGTATGGCTACACCTTC.

This clone was seen a handful of times. The V call is TRBV27, the J call TRBJ2-5, with TRBD1 matching 7 bases. Matching the DNA end better, TRBJ2-7 makes the J call doubtful. The CDR3 spans 15 residues. In germline, CDR1 is MNHEY, CDR2 SMNVEV (reference sequence). The CDR3 reads CASSRDRGQHYEQYF. The CDR3 nucleotides are TGTGCCAGCAGTCGCGACCGGGGACAGCACTACGAGCAGTACTTC.

The J gene is TRBJ2-7, the V gene TRBV11-2; D ambiguous. The CDR3 extends over 13 amino acids. V shed 1 base and J shed 1 base, with 5 bases lying between them. Per the germline V gene, CDR1 is SGHAT and CDR2 is FQNNGV. The CDR3 DNA sequence: TGTGCCAGCAGCTTAGCTCCGTCCTACGAGCAGTACTTC. The encoded protein is CASSLAPSYEQYF.

The V gene is TRBV5-4, the J gene TRBJ2-1; 8 nucleotides align to TRBD2. V gave up 0 bases and J gave up 6 bases; unmatched junction bases: 11. The germline V gene has CDR1 SGHNT and CDR2 YYREEE (reference sequence). The CDR3 contains 17 residues. CDR3 sequence (DNA): TGTGCCAGCAGCTTGGGAGGACCCGGGACTAGTGCCAATGAGCAGTTCTTC. This gives the protein CASSLGGPGTSANEQFF.

A few counts support this clone. This chain uses TRBV19 with TRBJ1-5, with 12 nucleotides matching TRBD1. The CDR3 runs 18 residues. Germline lookup yields CDR1 LNHDA and CDR2 SQIVND (reference sequence). After removal of 5 bases from V and 5 bases from J, the junction contained 13 bases not matched to a gene. The CDR3 DNA follows: TGTGCCAGTAGTCCAGGGACAGGGGGCAACTCGATGTATCAGCCCCAGCATTTT. This codes for CASSPGTGGNSMYQPQHF.